This TCR beta chain was obtained from a study of blood T cell repertoires in COVID-19. Here immunoSEQ multiplex PCR was the method, and the copy in TCRdb shows in-frame clones only, minus some. The sample shows about 310,000 clones, 75% to 90% of them seen only once. The CDR3 is 11 amino acids. V lost 6 bases and J lost 4, with 3 bases in between. The source is a man between 18 and 29 years old with active or convalescent COVID-19. The chain is built from TRBV12-3 or TRBV12-4 and TRBJ1-4, with D uncertain. The source material was peripheral blood. The CDR3 region is CASSRNEKLFF. Here the CDR3 DNA reads TGTGCCAGCAGCCGTAATGAAAAACTGTTTTTT.